This T cell receptor (beta chain) derives from a study of blood T cell repertoires in COVID-19. Libraries were prepared by immunoSEQ multiplex PCR; TCRdb keeps only in-frame clonotypes and omits some of them. The table shows some 220,000 clones, with approximately 80% occurring only once. The clonotype was recovered from a man in his forties or fifties with active or convalescent COVID-19. The sample comprised peripheral blood.

The DNA of the CDR3 is TGCGCCAGCAGCCAAGATCGGGGAAGCTCCTACGAGCAGTACTTC. It yields the protein CASSQDRGSSYEQYF. V and J are TRBV4-3 and TRBJ2-7, with D perhaps TRBD2 (5 bases). The CDR3 is 15 amino acids. From germline, CDR1 is LGHNA and CDR2 YSLEER. The germline V and J ends were trimmed by 0 bases and 0 bases, with 9 bases remaining between them.